The 28 T cell receptor beta chains given below trace back to one sample, sequenced in a study of T-cell memory formation after mild COVID-19. TCRdb itself ran the 5' RACE reads through MiXCR, one entry per CDR3 protein. The table has more than 350,000 distinct CDR3 sequences, around 20% seen once; the top ten hold approximately 12%. Material for sequencing was PBMCs or a T cell subset sorted from them (not recorded which). All receptors derive from an adult woman who had mild COVID-19 (a few samples of this study predate the infection). Cell type and time point are not known.

The chain carries TRBV7-6 and TRBJ2-7; TRBD2 agrees at 10 bases. Germline loops: CDR1 SGHVS, CDR2 FNYEAQ. This CDR3 comprises 14 residues. V was pared by 2 bases and J by 5 bases, with 3 bases of the junction left unmatched. The CDR3 protein is CASSLSGRVDEQYF. The CDR3 bases are TGTGCCAGCAGCTTAAGCGGGAGGGTGGACGAGCAGTACTTC.

V usage is TRBV29-1 and J usage is TRBJ2-5, with D hard to call. Trimming took 3 bases from V and 0 from J, leaving 5 bases between them. The V gene's germline CDR1 is SQVTM and CDR2 ANQGSEA. CDR3 length: 12 amino acids. The CDR3 nucleotides read TGCAGCGTTGATCGGTACCAAGAGACCCAGTACTTC. Translating gives CSVDRYQETQYF.

This clonotype was detected a few times. The chain employs TRBV15 and TRBJ2-7; TRBD1 matches 9 bases. Trimming removed 3 bases from V and 4 bases from J; junction bases left unmatched: 7. Germline-derived CDR1 and CDR2 are LNHNV and YYDKDF (reference sequence). This CDR3 is built from 15 residues. The CDR3 sequence: CATSSHWGQGYEQYF. Written as DNA, the CDR3 is TGTGCCACCAGCAGCCATTGGGGACAGGGATACGAGCAGTACTTC.

This clonotype was counted at least ten times. V and J are TRBV12-3 or TRBV12-4 and TRBJ2-3, with D possibly matching TRBD1 (5 bases). V lost 7 bases, J lost 6 bases, and 11 bases lay in between. The CDR3 has 12 amino acids. The CDR3 DNA follows: TGTGCCAGCACAGATCCAGGGGATACGCAGTATTTT. Amino acids: CASTDPGDTQYF.

Only a few counts were recorded for this clonotype. This sequence joins TRBV3-1 and TRBJ2-2, with 15 bases that match TRBD2. The CDR3 runs to 19 residues. Germline trimming cut 10 bases from V and 7 bases from J; bases unmatched to any gene: 19. The germline CDR1 and CDR2 sequences are LGHDT and YNNKEL (reference sequence). The DNA of the CDR3 is TGTGCCACTATGGGACTAGCGGGAGGAGTCATCGGACCGGTCGGGGAGCTGTTTTTT. Its protein is CATMGLAGGVIGPVGELFF.

The chain is built from TRBV12-3 or TRBV12-4 and TRBJ2-7, with TRBD1 matching over 7 bases. The V and J ends lost 6 bases and 2 bases, in that order; junction bases with no gene match: 7. The CDR3 has 14 residues. The CDR3 loop is CASSERQGTYEQYF. CDR3 DNA: TGTGCCAGCAGCGAAAGACAGGGAACCTACGAGCAGTACTTC.

The chain joins TRBV6-6 to TRBJ2-1, with TRBD2 matching 7 bases. This CDR3 spans 14 amino acids. CDR1 is MNHNY, CDR2 SVGAGI, per germline (reference sequence). J was trimmed by 15 bases and V by 0 bases; bases with no gene match: 11. CDR3: CASSYSKVAGDLFF. The CDR3 DNA sequence: TGTGCCAGCAGTTACTCGAAAGTGGCGGGAGATTTGTTCTTC.

This clonotype was counted only a few times. V usage is TRBV12-3 or TRBV12-4 and J usage is TRBJ2-7; the D gene is possibly TRBD1 (6 bases). The V gene lost 3 bases and the J gene lost 0 bases, with 15 bases spanning the gap. CDR3 length: 16 residues. CDR3: CASSFLSTTGSYEQYF. Here the CDR3 DNA reads TGTGCCAGCAGTTTTTTAAGTACGACAGGCTCCTACGAGCAGTACTTC.

In this sample, this clonotype turned up a few times. The chain is built from TRBV12-3 or TRBV12-4 and TRBJ2-3, with 8 bases that match TRBD2. CDR3 length equals 18 residues. Losses at the gene ends were 7 bases for V and 0 bases for J; bases not matched to a gene: 15. The CDR3 loop reads CASTLNSGEYTSTDTQYF. In nucleotides, the CDR3 is TGTGCCAGCACTTTGAATAGCGGGGAATATACTAGCACAGATACGCAGTATTTT.

This clonotype occurred a few times. This chain links TRBV12-3 or TRBV12-4 with TRBJ2-3, with D unclear. The V gene lost 2 bases and the J gene lost 6 bases, with 9 bases spanning the gap. The CDR3 is 13 residues long. The DNA of the CDR3 is TGTGCCAGCAGTTTAAAAGAAGGGGATACGCAGTATTTT. This translates into CASSLKEGDTQYF.

This chain links TRBV2 with TRBJ1-6; D gene ambiguous. Deletions cut 5 bases from V and 7 bases from J, with 12 bases between. CDR1 and CDR2 from the germline V gene are SNHLY and FYNNEI. The CDR3 consists of 14 residues. CDR3 sequence reads: CASSFDQYNSPLHF. As DNA, the CDR3 is TGTGCCAGCAGTTTCGATCAGTACAATTCACCCCTCCACTTT.

This chain connects TRBV2 to TRBJ2-2, with 8 bases aligning to TRBD2. Trimming at V came to 6 bases and at J to 7 bases, leaving 4 bases not matched to a gene. Germline CDR1 SNHLY, CDR2 FYNNEI. The CDR3 has 13 amino acids. CDR3 nucleotides: TGTGCCAGCAGGGGACTAGAGGGCGGGGAGCTGTTTTTT. This translates into CASRGLEGGELFF.

This clonotype came up a few times. The V and J genes are TRBV5-1 and TRBJ2-2; possibly TRBD1 or TRBD2 for D (5 bases each). This CDR3 has 15 residues. Per germline, CDR1 SGHRS and CDR2 YFSETQ. Trimming cost V 7 bases and J 7 bases, with 20 bases left between them. CDR3 region: CASQPGPLTFGELFF. The CDR3 DNA reads TGCGCCAGCCAACCGGGACCCCTCACCTTCGGGGAGCTGTTTTTT.

This clonotype appeared a few times. The chain couples TRBV12-3 or TRBV12-4 to TRBJ2-1; D gene unclear. This CDR3 is built from 12 residues. V dropped 2 bases and J dropped 11 bases, with 10 bases sitting between them. Written as DNA, the CDR3 is TGTGCCAGCAGTTTATATGCGGACCAGCAGTTCTTC. Translating it yields CASSLYADQQFF.

The chain employs TRBV6-5 and TRBJ2-7, with TRBD2 as a possible D gene (6 bases). The CDR3 covers 15 residues. Germline CDR1 and CDR2: MNHEY and SVGAGI. V lost 2 bases, J lost 4 bases, and 15 bases lay in between. The CDR3 reads CASSYGLSGVYEQYF. CDR3 in DNA: TGTGCCAGCAGTTACGGACTATCGGGAGTTTACGAGCAGTACTTC.

This clonotype appeared many times. V gene TRBV11-2 combines with J gene TRBJ2-7; 9 bases match TRBD2. V shed 5 bases and J 6 bases; nucleotides not matched to a gene: 11. This CDR3 is 15 amino acids long. The germline V gene has CDR1 SGHAT and CDR2 FQNNGV. Here the CDR3 reads CASSQLAGLASEQYF. The CDR3 nucleotides are TGTGCCAGCAGCCAGCTAGCGGGATTAGCCTCCGAGCAGTACTTC.

The DNA for the CDR3 is TGTGCCAGCAGGTCCTCCAGGGACAGGGATTCCGGGGAGCTGTTTTTT. Amino acid sequence: CASRSSRDRDSGELFF. This chain joins TRBV3-1 and TRBJ2-2, with 9 nucleotides matching TRBD1. Germline lookup yields CDR1 LGHDT and CDR2 YNNKEL (reference sequence). The CDR3 consists of 16 residues. Unmatched junction bases numbered 11, after V lost 6 bases and J lost 6 bases.

This clonotype occurred a few times. The genes are TRBV5-1 and TRBJ2-7; 8 positions agree with TRBD2. CDR3 length: 14 residues. Germline V gene sequence: CDR1 SGHRS, CDR2 YFSETQ. The trim removed 4 bases at V and 3 bases at J, leaving 6 bases unmatched. The CDR3 bases are TGCGCCAGCAGCCCTGGACTAGCTCTCTACGAGCAGTACTTC. Amino acid sequence: CASSPGLALYEQYF. Full variable domain (remainder filled in from reference TRBV5-1 and TRBJ2-7): KAGVTQTPRYLIKTRGQQVTLSCSPISGHRSVSWYQQTPGQGLQFLFEYFSETQRNKGNFPGRFSGRQFSNSRSEMNVSTLELGDSALYLCASSPGLALYEQYFGPGTRLTVT.

The chain employs TRBV11-2 and TRBJ2-3; D perhaps matches TRBD2 (6 bases). The length of the CDR3 is 18 residues. Germline lookup yields CDR1 SGHAT and CDR2 FQNNGV. Trimming cost V 3 bases and J 1 base, with 20 bases left between them. CDR3 coding DNA: TGTGCCAGCAGCTTCTACTTATGGTCCGGCGGGGGCACAGATACGCAGTATTTT. It codes for CASSFYLWSGGGTDTQYF.

The chain combines TRBV19 with TRBJ2-3; 7 bases fit TRBD2. CDR1 LNHDA and CDR2 SQIVND come from the germline V gene (reference sequence). V lost 2 bases to trimming and J lost 3 bases; unmatched junction nucleotides: 5. The CDR3 has 15 amino acids. CDR3 region: CASSIRGGGTDTQYF. The CDR3 DNA reads TGTGCCAGTAGTATACGCGGGGGTGGAACAGATACGCAGTATTTT.

The chain carries TRBV12-3 or TRBV12-4 and TRBJ2-1, with 7 bases fitting TRBD2. V was pared by 1 base and J by 4 bases, with 19 bases of the junction left unmatched. The CDR3 sequence is 20 residues long. The CDR3 DNA reads as TGTGCCAGCAGTTTAGTAAGGCCCGGGACTACTTTCCGAACTTACAATGAGCAGTTCTTC. Protein: CASSLVRPGTTFRTYNEQFF.

This clonotype was observed a few times. This chain uses TRBV4-1 with TRBJ2-3, with TRBD2 matching 7 bases. The CDR3 is 15 amino acids. Germline-derived CDR1 and CDR2 are MGHRA and YSYEKL. Trimming at V came to 2 bases and at J to 4 bases, leaving 6 bases not matched to a gene. CDR3 loop: CASSQLGGVPDTQYF. In DNA form, the CDR3 reads TGCGCCAGCAGCCAACTGGGGGGGGTGCCAGATACGCAGTATTTT.

This clonotype has a count of ten or more. J is TRBJ1-2 and V is TRBV27; TRBD1 matches 7 bases. The V and J ends lost 2 bases and 1 base, in that order; junction bases with no gene match: 13. Germline V gene lookup returns CDR1 MNHEY and CDR2 SMNVEV (reference sequence). CDR3 length equals 18 residues. In nucleotides, the CDR3 is TGTGCCAGCAGTTTAGGGAGACAGGGCATGTTGATTAACTATGGCTACACCTTC. Translating it yields CASSLGRQGMLINYGYTF.

This clonotype was seen only a few times. This sequence joins TRBV7-8 and TRBJ2-5, with D perhaps matching TRBD1 or TRBD2 (5 bases each). The CDR3 is 16 amino acids. CDR1 is SGHVS, CDR2 FQNEAQ, per germline. V gave up 6 bases and J gave up 2 bases, with 19 bases separating them. The CDR3 spells CASSANVGGLQETQYF. Here the CDR3 DNA reads TGTGCCAGCAGTGCTAACGTTGGGGGTCTACAAGAGACCCAGTACTTC. The full variable domain, rest sourced from reference TRBV7-8 and TRBJ2-5, is GAGVSQSPRYKVAKRGQDVALRCDPISGHVSLFWYQQALGQGPEFLTYFQNEAQLDKSGLPSDRFFAERPEGSVSTLKIQRTQQEDSAVYLCASSANVGGLQETQYFGPGTRLLVL.

A few counts support this clonotype. The chain recombines TRBV7-3 with TRBJ2-3, with D possibly being TRBD2 (7 bases). There are 15 residues in the CDR3. Germline CDR1 and CDR2: SGHTA and FQGTGA. V dropped 2 bases and J dropped 8 bases, with 17 bases sitting between them. CDR3 in DNA: TGTGCCAGCAGCTTAGGGCTAGCGCGGGGGCTTACGCAGTATTTT. This sequence encodes CASSLGLARGLTQYF.

The gene calls are TRBV7-9 and TRBJ2-2; 10 nucleotides align to TRBD2. V trimming: 11 bases; J trimming: 1 base; junction bases outside the gene matches: 4. The CDR3 spans 14 residues. From germline, CDR1 is SEHNR and CDR2 FQNEAQ (reference sequence). The CDR3 DNA reads TGTGCCGGGCGGACTAGCGGGAACACCGGGGAGCTGTTTTTT. Its translation is CAGRTSGNTGELFF.

This clonotype was counted a few times. The chain joins TRBV24-1 to TRBJ2-1; no reliable D call. The length of the CDR3 is 15 residues. Trimming took 9 bases from V and 5 from J, leaving 19 bases between them. Germline loops: CDR1 KGHDR, CDR2 SFDVKD. CDR3: CATAVGGRRDNEQFF. DNA of the CDR3: TGTGCCACCGCGGTAGGTGGGCGCCGGGACAATGAGCAGTTCTTC.

The chain carries TRBV11-2 and TRBJ2-4; the D is unclear. Looked up from germline, CDR1 is SGHAT and CDR2 is FQNNGV. The CDR3 runs 13 residues. Trimming removed 2 bases from V and 6 bases from J, with 8 bases in between. The CDR3 DNA follows: TGTGCCAGCAGCTTATCCAGCAGAAACATTCAGTACTTC. Its protein is CASSLSSRNIQYF.